Listed below are T cell receptor beta chains from one sample, sequenced in a study of shared clonotypes between healthy human individuals. The data were produced by immunoSEQ multiplex PCR, yet TCRdb's version contains in-frame clones alone and is incomplete. Of millions of clones detected, about 94% appear once; the ten largest clones hold 1% to 1.3%. Sequencing was carried out using naive CD8+ T cells sorted from blood. The source of these receptors is a young man in good health. Each CDR3 is given with its conserved first and last residue. A D gene is named only where the DNA matches it firmly. Some rows have no size entry. The others give once, few or many, or a class for an expanded clone.

V gene: TRBV5-1; J gene: TRBJ2-7; clone size: -; D gene: TRBD2; CDR3 DNA: TGCGCCAGCAGCACGGGACTAGCGGGAGGGCCGGAATACGAGCAGTACTTC; CDR3 protein: CASSTGLAGGPEYEQYF
V gene: TRBV29-1; J gene: TRBJ2-7; clone size: -; D gene: -; CDR3 DNA: TGCAGCGTTGAAGTAGGGACACAAGTCGCCTACGAGCAGTACTTC; CDR3 protein: CSVEVGTQVAYEQYF
V gene: TRBV15; J gene: TRBJ2-7; clone size: -; D gene: -; CDR3 DNA: TGTGCCACCAGCAGAGAGGCCGGCCACTCCTACGAGCAGTACTTC; CDR3 protein: CATSREAGHSYEQYF
V gene: TRBV10-1; J gene: TRBJ2-1; clone size: once; D gene: -; CDR3 DNA: TGCGCCAGCAGCACGGAGCCCTCGCCGCAGTTCTTC; CDR3 protein: CASSTEPSPQFF
V gene: TRBV5-1; J gene: TRBJ2-3; clone size: -; D gene: TRBD2; CDR3 DNA: TGCGCCAGCAGCTGGAGGACTAGCGGGGAGGGAGATACGCAGTATTTT; CDR3 protein: CASSWRTSGEGDTQYF
V gene: TRBV27; J gene: TRBJ1-1; clone size: -; D gene: -; CDR3 DNA: TGTGCCAGCAGCCCGGTATGGGACACACAGAACACTGAAGCTTTCTTT; CDR3 protein: CASSPVWDTQNTEAFF
V gene: TRBV15; J gene: TRBJ1-6; clone size: -; D gene: -; CDR3 DNA: TGTGCCACCAGCAGGACAGGCTATAATTCACCCCTCCACTTT; CDR3 protein: CATSRTGYNSPLHF
V gene: TRBV11-2; J gene: TRBJ1-1; clone size: -; D gene: TRBD1; CDR3 DNA: TGTGCCAGCAGCACATTCGGACAGGGGCGAGCTTTCTTT; CDR3 protein: CASSTFGQGRAFF
V gene: TRBV30; J gene: TRBJ2-3; clone size: -; D gene: -; CDR3 DNA: TGTGCCCTACATTGGCCTGATACGCAGTATTTT; CDR3 protein: CALHWPDTQYF
V gene: TRBV28; J gene: TRBJ1-1; clone size: -; D gene: TRBD1; CDR3 DNA: TGTGCCAGCAGTTTGGCGGGGACAGGGGGCACTGAAGCTTTCTTT; CDR3 protein: CASSLAGTGGTEAFF
V gene: TRBV9; J gene: TRBJ2-3; clone size: -; D gene: TRBD2; CDR3 DNA: TGTGCCAGCAGCTATAGCGGGGTTGGCACAGATACGCAGTATTTT; CDR3 protein: CASSYSGVGTDTQYF
V gene: TRBV9; J gene: TRBJ2-7; clone size: -; D gene: TRBD1; CDR3 DNA: TGTGCCAGCAGCCCGCGGACAGGGGCATCCGAGCAGTACTTC; CDR3 protein: CASSPRTGASEQYF
V gene: TRBV28; J gene: TRBJ2-7; clone size: -; D gene: -; CDR3 DNA: TGTGCCAGCAGCCAGCCGTCGGGGGAGCAGTACTTC; CDR3 protein: CASSQPSGEQYF
V gene: TRBV18; J gene: TRBJ1-1; clone size: -; D gene: -; CDR3 DNA: TGTGCCAGCTCCGACTCCGAGACAATGAACACTGAAGCTTTCTTT; CDR3 protein: CASSDSETMNTEAFF
V gene: TRBV27; J gene: TRBJ2-7; clone size: -; D gene: TRBD1; CDR3 DNA: TGTGCCAGCAGTTCGACAGGGGGCTGGGACGAGCAGTACTTC; CDR3 protein: CASSSTGGWDEQYF
V gene: TRBV6-5; J gene: TRBJ1-5; clone size: -; D gene: -; CDR3 DNA: TGTGCCACAGCCCCGGACAGCTCGAATCAGCCCCAGCATTTT; CDR3 protein: CATAPDSSNQPQHF
V gene: TRBV30; J gene: TRBJ2-5; clone size: -; D gene: -; CDR3 DNA: TGTGCCTGGAGCCCAGGGGCCTCCCTTGAAGAGACCCAGTACTTC; CDR3 protein: CAWSPGASLEETQYF
V gene: TRBV6-5; J gene: TRBJ2-7; clone size: -; D gene: TRBD1; CDR3 DNA: TGTGCCAGCAGGCTAACAGGGGGCAGCTCCTACGAGCAGTACTTC; CDR3 protein: CASRLTGGSSYEQYF
V gene: TRBV7-9; J gene: TRBJ1-1; clone size: -; D gene: -; CDR3 DNA: TGTGCCAGCAGCCCACCGGACAGTGAAGCTTTCTTT; CDR3 protein: CASSPPDSEAFF
V gene: TRBV11-2; J gene: TRBJ2-7; clone size: -; D gene: -; CDR3 DNA: TGTGCCAGCAGCTTCACTCCCTACGAGCAGTACTTC; CDR3 protein: CASSFTPYEQYF
V gene: TRBV11-2; J gene: TRBJ2-7; clone size: -; D gene: TRBD2; CDR3 DNA: TGTGCCAGCTGCATTTTGGCGGGAGGGCTCAACTACGAGCAGTACTTC; CDR3 protein: CASCILAGGLNYEQYF
V gene: TRBV2; J gene: TRBJ2-3; clone size: -; D gene: -; CDR3 DNA: TGTGCCGAGGGAAGGACAGATACGCAGTATTTT; CDR3 protein: CAEGRTDTQYF